The present entry profiles one T cell receptor beta chain with its context. Antigen: not known. Sequencing was performed with immunoSEQ multiplex PCR; in TCRdb, only in-frame clones are kept and a portion is missing. This sample yields roughly 120,000 clones, of which 78% are seen a single time; roughly 5.3% belongs to the top ten. The sample belongs to a study of radiotherapy plus CTLA-4 blockade in lung cancer. Study context: An objective response was seen in 15% to 20% of patients, and disease control in 25% to 40%. General observations from the study: Best predicting response, reportedly, were early blood T cell clone dynamics, with interferon-beta. Blood saw expansion of tumor-derived TCR clones after radiotherapy plus ipilimumab.

The sequence was obtained from a human donor with non-small cell lung cancer who had a partial response to radiotherapy plus ipilimumab. The material sequenced was peripheral blood, taken from a patient treated with radiotherapy plus ipilimumab.

The DNA for the CDR3 is TGTGCCAGCTCGTCAGGGACAGGGGGCCGCACAGATACGCAGTATTTT. Translating gives CASSSGTGGRTDTQYF. The J gene is TRBJ2-3, the V gene TRBV18, with 12 bases lining up with TRBD1. Trimming took 6 bases from V and 1 from J; bases not matched to a gene: 5. Looked up from germline, CDR1 is KGHSH and CDR2 is LQKENI. The CDR3 is made up of 16 amino acids.